This T cell receptor (beta chain) is from a study of shared clonotypes between healthy human individuals. General study findings and limits: Lower generation probabilities were found for non-shared clonotypes than for those shared by all four donors.

Points on this clone: Antigen unknown. This sample also contains other DNA sequences that code for the same CDR3.

Genomic DNA of each subset was evenly split across several immunoSEQ plates. The protocol was immunoSEQ multiplex PCR, while the TCRdb copy is restricted to in-frame clones and leaves out a portion. Of a few million clones in the sample, 85% to 95% are singletons; the top ten hold around 0.38%. Healthy adults negative for HIV, lacking recent acute infections or vaccinations, served as donors. The sequenced sample consisted of naive CD4+ T cells from PBMCs. Subset denoted: CD45RA+ positively selected. This clonotype was obtained from a man younger than 30 in good health. Some clones in this sample may be carry-over from other donors' samples.

The CDR3 reads CASSRLGGQETQYF. CDR3 sequence (DNA): TGCGCCAGCAGCCGGCTTGGGGGGCAAGAGACCCAGTACTTC. The J gene is TRBJ2-5, the V gene TRBV5-1; weak D call: TRBD2 (6 bases). Trimming stripped 4 bases from V and 2 bases from J, with 12 bases between. Germline CDR1 is SGHRS and CDR2 is YFSETQ. This CDR3 is 14 amino acids long.